This T cell receptor (beta chain) was sequenced for a study of shared clonotypes between healthy human individuals. Methods used by the authors: In the immunoSEQ data, sequences were junction-only and lacked quality scores, so filtering differed. Only in-frame clones appear in the TCRdb table, and some are missing; sequencing was by immunoSEQ multiplex PCR. D and trimming come from the DNA, and the V and J calls and clone size come from that table. Of about 520,000 clones in the sample, around 95% were seen once. The CDR3 covers 15 residues. The ends lost 6 bases at V and 7 bases at J; junction bases unmatched: 9. In germline, CDR1 is MDHEN, CDR2 SYDVKM. Donors comprised healthy HIV-negative adults lacking recent acute infections or vaccinations.

Sequencing was done on a sample of naive CD4+ T cells sorted from blood. Subset reported: CD45RA+ positively selected. This sequence was found in a woman aged 25 to 39 in good health. The chain combines TRBV28 with TRBJ2-1, with TRBD1 matching 10 bases. The CDR3 nucleotides read TGTGCCAGCAGGCCCGGGACAGGGGTGGGGAATGAGCAGTTCTTC. Protein: CASRPGTGVGNEQFF.